This T cell receptor (beta chain) stems from a study of cytomegalovirus exposure and HLA in healthy donors. Study information: Earlier findings included roughly 100 million unique TCR beta sequences obtained from some 180 million T cells.

PCR amplification relied on 60 Vbeta primers (plus 13 Jbeta primers). TCRdb's table, derived via immunoSEQ multiplex PCR, lists solely in-frame clones and lacks some. The table has around 130,000 clones, 80% to 90% seen once. This CDR3 is built from 11 residues. V was clipped by 6 bases and J by 3 bases, with 6 bases between them. Germline loops: CDR1 WNHNN, CDR2 SYGVQD (reference sequence). This clone was picked up one time. The receptor's source is a woman in her late teens or twenties in good health and CMV-seropositive. Sequenced material: PBMCs. The chain is built from TRBV10-1 and TRBJ2-7; no definite D call. The CDR3 region has the DNA TGCGCCAGCAGCAACGGCTACGAGCAGTACTTC. Translation gives CASSNGYEQYF.